This T cell receptor beta chain comes out of a study of blood T cell repertoires in COVID-19. Overall study: Sample material is recorded as cDNA or gDNA derived from T cells, B-cell-depleted T cells, or PBMCs.

Methods used by the authors: Reference gene primer amplification in the assay estimated nucleated cell counts. The data were produced by immunoSEQ multiplex PCR, yet TCRdb's version contains in-frame clones alone and is incomplete. V, J and clone size derive from that table, while D and trimming were established from the DNA sequence. The table shows some 58,000 clones, with less than 95% occurring only once. CDR1 is SGHAT and CDR2 is FQNNGV in the germline V gene. This CDR3 has 15 amino acids. V was pared by 4 bases and J by 2 bases, with 3 bases of the junction left unmatched. This rearrangement joins TRBV11-2 to TRBJ2-2, with TRBD1 matching 8 bases. The TCR originated in a man between 40 and 49 years old with acute or convalescent COVID-19. Source material: peripheral blood. Written as DNA, the CDR3 is TGTGCCAGCAGCTCGCAGGGGGCTAACACCGGGGAGCTGTTTTTT. Translation: CASSSQGANTGELFF.